This T cell receptor (beta chain) was recovered during a study of vaccination and CD4 T cells after COVID-19. Study details: Controls used CEFX viral epitopes (positive), HIV-1 Nef peptides (negative), or no peptide. The study's findings and limits: SARS-CoV-2-reactive clonotype medians increased from roughly 21 to 40, not significantly. Of the reactive clones in convalescent patients, a median around 83% showed up only post-vaccination.

Sequence data for DNA of cultured CD4+ T cells were generated by the Oncomine TCR Beta short-read assay. TCRdb processed the PCR reads anew with MiXCR; each CDR3 protein has one entry. Of roughly 20,000 distinct CDR3 sequences in the sample, 70% were seen once. Noted treatment: roughly 11-day PBMC culture with coronavirus spike peptide pools or control peptides (ViraFEST assay). V was shortened by 6 bases and J by 10 bases, with 14 bases between the two germline ends. The CDR3 sequence is 12 residues long. Worth noting for this clonotype: Its specificity is not known.

Sequencing was performed on CD4+ T cells from blood, cultured in vitro. The clonotype originates from a human donor who had recovered from COVID-19. J is TRBJ2-3 and V is TRBV12-3 or TRBV12-4; D remains ambiguous. The DNA for the CDR3 is TGTGCCAGCAGCCTGACCCCGGGCGCGCAGTATTTT. Protein product: CASSLTPGAQYF.